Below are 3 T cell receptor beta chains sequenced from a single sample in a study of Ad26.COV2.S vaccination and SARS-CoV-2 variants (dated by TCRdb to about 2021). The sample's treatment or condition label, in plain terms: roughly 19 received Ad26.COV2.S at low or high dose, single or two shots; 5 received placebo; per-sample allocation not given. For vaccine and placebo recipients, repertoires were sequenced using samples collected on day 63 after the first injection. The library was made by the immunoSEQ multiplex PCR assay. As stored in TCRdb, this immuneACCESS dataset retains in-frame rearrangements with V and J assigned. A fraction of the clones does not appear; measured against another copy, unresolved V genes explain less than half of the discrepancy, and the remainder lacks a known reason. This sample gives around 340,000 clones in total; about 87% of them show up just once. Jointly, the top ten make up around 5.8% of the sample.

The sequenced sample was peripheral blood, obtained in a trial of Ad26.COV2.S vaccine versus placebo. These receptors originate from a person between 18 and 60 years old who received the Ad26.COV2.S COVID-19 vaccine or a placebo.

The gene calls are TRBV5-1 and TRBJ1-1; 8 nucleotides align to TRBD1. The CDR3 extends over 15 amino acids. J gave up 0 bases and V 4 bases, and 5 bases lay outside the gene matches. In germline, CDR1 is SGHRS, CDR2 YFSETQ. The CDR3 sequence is CASSISQGVNTEAFF. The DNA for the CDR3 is TGCGCCAGCAGCATATCACAGGGGGTGAACACTGAAGCTTTCTTT. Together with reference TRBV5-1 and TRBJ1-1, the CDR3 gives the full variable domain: KAGVTQTPRYLIKTRGQQVTLSCSPISGHRSVSWYQQTPGQGLQFLFEYFSETQRNKGNFPGRFSGRQFSNSRSEMNVSTLELGDSALYLCASSISQGVNTEAFFGQGTRLTVV.

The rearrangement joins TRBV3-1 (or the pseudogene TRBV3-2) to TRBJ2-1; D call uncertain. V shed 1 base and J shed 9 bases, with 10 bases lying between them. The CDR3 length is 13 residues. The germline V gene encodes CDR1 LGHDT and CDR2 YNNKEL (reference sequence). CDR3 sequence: CASSQGLGGEQFF. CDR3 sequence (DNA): TGTGCCAGCAGCCAAGGGCTAGGCGGTGAGCAGTTCTTC.

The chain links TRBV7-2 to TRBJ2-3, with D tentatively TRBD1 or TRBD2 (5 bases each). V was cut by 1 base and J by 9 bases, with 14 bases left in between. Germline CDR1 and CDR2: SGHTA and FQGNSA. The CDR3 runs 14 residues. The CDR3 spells CASSLVGPRVTQYF. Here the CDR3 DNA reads TGTGCCAGCAGCTTAGTGGGACCCCGGGTCACGCAGTATTTT.